The 18 T cell receptor beta chains given below trace back to one sample, sequenced in a study of blood T cell repertoires in COVID-19. Only in-frame clones appear in the TCRdb table, and some are missing; sequencing was by immunoSEQ multiplex PCR. The sample gives approximately 280,000 clones, around 91% of which show up once; roughly 1.5% is in the top ten. The specimen was PBMCs or T cells enriched from blood (not recorded which). The receptors derive from a woman aged 18-30 years with acute COVID-19.

The J gene is TRBJ2-1, the V gene TRBV4-1; D remains ambiguous. CDR1 and CDR2 from the germline V gene are MGHRA and YSYEKL. Trimming shortened V by 1 base and J by 7 bases, and 11 bases separated the two germline ends. The CDR3 has 14 amino acids. This CDR3 is CASSQVRSKNEQFF. DNA for the CDR3: TGCGCCAGCAGCCAAGTTAGGAGTAAGAATGAGCAGTTCTTC.

The chain combines TRBV19 with TRBJ2-7; TRBD2 agrees at 7 bases. Looked up from germline, CDR1 is LNHDA and CDR2 is SQIVND (reference sequence). V shed 6 bases and J 6 bases; nucleotides not matched to a gene: 5. The CDR3 runs 12 residues. The CDR3 DNA reads TGTGCCAGTAGCCCACCGGGAGGCGAGCAGTACTTC. Encoded protein: CASSPPGGEQYF.

The CDR3 is CASSRTGGNTEAFF. As DNA, the CDR3 is TGTGCCAGCAGCCGGACAGGGGGCAACACTGAAGCTTTCTTT. V and J are TRBV7-2 and TRBJ1-1; 11 bases align to TRBD1. Germline V gene sequence: CDR1 SGHTA, CDR2 FQGNSA. J gave up 2 bases and V 5 bases, and 1 base lay outside the gene matches. The CDR3 covers 14 residues.

The chain combines TRBV3-1 (or the pseudogene TRBV3-2) with TRBJ2-7; 7 bases line up with TRBD1. The CDR3 has 15 residues. Trimming cost V 5 bases and J 3 bases; bases outside gene matches: 10. Looked up from germline, CDR1 is LGHDT and CDR2 is YNNKEL (reference sequence). DNA of the CDR3: TGTGCCAGCAGCGCTCTGGGACAGCCCGACTACGAGCAGTACTTC. Translation gives CASSALGQPDYEQYF.

The gene calls are TRBV5-4 and TRBJ2-3; TRBD1 might be the D (5 bases). The CDR3 totals 13 residues. Germline assignment: CDR1 SGHNT and CDR2 YYREEE (reference sequence). V was shortened by 4 bases and J by 2 bases, with 8 bases between the two germline ends. The CDR3 is CASSLDITDTQYF. The CDR3 coding sequence is TGTGCCAGCAGCCTGGACATCACAGATACGCAGTATTTT.

J is TRBJ2-5 and V is TRBV6-5; 8 positions agree with TRBD2. V shed 6 bases, J shed 1 base, and the junction held 4 bases outside the gene matches. Germline V lookup: CDR1 MNHEY, CDR2 SVGAGI. The CDR3 spans 14 residues. This CDR3 is CASSQTSAQETQYF. CDR3 DNA sequence: TGTGCCAGCAGCCAGACTAGCGCCCAAGAGACCCAGTACTTC.

This chain connects TRBV12-3 or TRBV12-4 to TRBJ2-7; D gene ambiguous. The CDR3 loop spans 12 amino acids. V dropped 5 bases and J dropped 3 bases, with 8 bases sitting between them. The DNA for the CDR3 is TGTGCCAGCAGTGGCAGGCTCTACGAGCAGTACTTC. It specifies CASSGRLYEQYF.

The chain joins TRBV5-1 to TRBJ2-4; D possibly corresponds to TRBD1 (7 bases). Germline-derived CDR1 and CDR2 are SGHRS and YFSETQ. This CDR3 comprises 11 residues. V lost 7 bases to trimming and J lost 7 bases, with 9 bases between them. CDR3 in amino acids: CASQGGNIQYF. The DNA for the CDR3 is TGCGCCAGCCAGGGGGGCAACATTCAGTACTTC.

This clone was observed once. The CDR3 DNA reads TGTGCTAGTGGCTCGACAGGGGTTTGTCAGCCCCAGCATTTT. This translates into CASGSTGVCQPQHF. The chain is built from TRBV12-5 and TRBJ1-5; 8 nucleotides agree with TRBD1. After removal of 6 bases from V and 6 bases from J, the junction contained 7 bases not matched to a gene. The germline V gene has CDR1 LGHNT and CDR2 FRNRAP. This CDR3 has 14 residues.

V and J are TRBV10-3 and TRBJ2-3, with D tentatively TRBD2 (6 bases). The V end was cut by 3 bases, the J end by 2 bases, with 15 bases between. The CDR3 is made up of 16 amino acids. Per the germline V gene, CDR1 is ENHRY and CDR2 is SYGVKD. The CDR3 nucleotides read TGTGCCATCAGTGAAGGGTCGGCGGGAACCACAGATACGCAGTATTTT. Translated, it gives CAISEGSAGTTDTQYF.

There are a few counts of this clone. This chain joins TRBV7-9 and TRBJ2-2; 10 nucleotides match TRBD1. This CDR3 is 16 amino acids long. The V gene end was trimmed by 4 bases and the J gene end by 3 bases; junction bases not matched to a gene: 5. The V gene's germline CDR1 is SEHNR and CDR2 FQNEAQ (reference sequence). In nucleotides, the CDR3 is TGTGCCAGCAGCTCCCGGGACAGGGGAGACACCGGGGAGCTGTTTTTT. Encoded protein: CASSSRDRGDTGELFF.

The V call is TRBV6-5, the J call TRBJ2-7; 10 nucleotides align to TRBD1. CDR3 length equals 15 residues. Germline values: CDR1 MNHEY, CDR2 SVGAGI. The ends lost 6 bases at V and 2 bases at J; junction bases unmatched: 7. The CDR3 is CASRDGQGVPYEQYF. CDR3 nucleotide sequence: TGTGCCAGCAGAGACGGACAGGGGGTACCCTACGAGCAGTACTTC.

The chain is built from TRBV10-1 and TRBJ2-6, with 7 bases identical to TRBD2. The germline V gene encodes CDR1 WNHNN and CDR2 SYGVQD (reference sequence). This CDR3 has 15 residues. After removal of 8 bases from V and 0 bases from J, the junction contained 4 bases not matched to a gene. Written as DNA, the CDR3 is TGCGCCAGCGGCCCGGGGGGCTCTGGGGCCAACGTCCTGACTTTC. It yields the protein CASGPGGSGANVLTF.

The chain recombines TRBV27 with TRBJ1-5, with a tentative D call TRBD1 (6 bases). Germline V gene lookup returns CDR1 MNHEY and CDR2 SMNVEV (reference sequence). The CDR3 runs 17 residues. V lost 6 bases to trimming and J lost 3 bases, with 21 bases between them. The CDR3 reads CASSRRGGGLFNQPQHF. CDR3 coding DNA: TGTGCCAGCAGCCGCAGGGGTGGGGGCCTATTCAATCAGCCCCAGCATTTT.

V usage is TRBV5-8 and J usage is TRBJ2-1; maybe TRBD2 (5 bases). In germline, CDR1 is SGHTS, CDR2 YDEGEE. The CDR3 has 12 amino acids. V dropped 5 bases and J dropped 8 bases, with 11 bases sitting between them. The CDR3 spells CASSTRIDEQFF. The CDR3, as DNA: TGTGCCAGCAGTACTAGGATCGATGAGCAGTTCTTC. The complete variable domain, with remaining parts taken from reference TRBV5-8 and TRBJ2-1, reads EAGVTQSPTHLIKTRGQQATLRCSPISGHTSVYWYQQALGLGLQFLLWYDEGEERNRGNFPPRFSGRQFPNYSSELNVNALELEDSALYLCASSTRIDEQFFGPGTRLTVL.

This sequence joins TRBV7-8 and TRBJ2-1; 11 bases line up with TRBD1. This CDR3 contains 16 residues. Trimming took 6 bases from V and 4 from J; bases not matched to a gene: 8. Germline CDR1 and CDR2: SGHVS and FQNEAQ. The CDR3 sequence: CASRRTGGQGYNEQFF. The CDR3 DNA follows: TGTGCCAGCAGGAGGACAGGGGGCCAGGGGTACAATGAGCAGTTCTTC.

This clone is deemed medium-sized. This chain uses TRBV28 with TRBJ2-1, with 7 bases lining up with TRBD2. CDR3 length: 15 amino acids. Per germline, CDR1 MDHEN and CDR2 SYDVKM. Trimming removed 3 bases from V and 8 bases from J; junction bases left unmatched: 10. CDR3 amino acids: CASSLLGGSLYEQFF. CDR3 in DNA: TGTGCCAGCAGTTTGCTTGGCGGGAGTTTATATGAGCAGTTCTTC.

CDR3 bases: TGTGCCAGCAGCCAGTACACAGGGCTTGATGGCTACACCTTC. This codes for CASSQYTGLDGYTF. The chain joins TRBV4-2 to TRBJ1-2; TRBD1 is a possible D gene (6 bases). Germline V gene lookup returns CDR1 LGHNA and CDR2 YNFKEQ. Trimming removed 3 bases at V and 6 bases at J, with 14 bases between. CDR3 length: 14 residues.